This TCR beta chain was recorded in a study of blood T cells in healthy people across ages. A second roughly 6 to 12 cycle PCR used barcoded and J-beta primers. Each CDR3 protein gets one entry after TCRdb re-called the 5' RACE reads with MiXCR. The sample lists roughly 1,000,000 distinct CDR3 sequences; approximately 25% were seen once. Study-level findings and limits: Unsorted PBMC input precluded a conclusive naive versus antigen-experienced comparison.

Concerning this clonotype itself: The antigen remains undetermined.

Germline trimming cut 3 bases from V and 0 bases from J; bases unmatched to any gene: 7. The CDR3 sequence is 16 residues long. Germline-derived CDR1 and CDR2 are SQVTM and ANQGSEA. The same sample was also used in a study of T cells of mothers and their children.

This clonotype was obtained from a girl under 10 years old in good health. The sequenced sample was blood. The chain employs TRBV29-1 and TRBJ2-1, with 8 bases that match TRBD2. This CDR3 is CSVDGVAGSSYNEQFF. CDR3 nucleotides: TGCAGCGTTGATGGGGTAGCGGGGAGCTCCTACAATGAGCAGTTCTTC.